Listed below are T cell receptor beta chains from one sample, sequenced in a study of cytotoxic CD8 clonotypes in ibrutinib-treated CLL. The data were produced by immunoSEQ multiplex PCR, yet TCRdb's version contains in-frame clones alone and is incomplete. The repertoire holds 200,000 to 250,000 clones, with around 75% as singletons. The sample consisted of PBMCs, taken after 12 months of ibrutinib treatment. These receptors were collected from a human donor with chronic lymphocytic leukemia. The CDR3 runs from the conserved cysteine through the conserved F or W. The order of the fields is clone size, V gene, J gene, D gene, CDR3 protein, CDR3 DNA. A D gene is named only where the DNA matches it firmly. The size of a clone is reported for some rows only, either as once, few or many, or as a class for expanded clones.

.	TRBV5-1	TRBJ2-6	.	CASSLFQSSGANVLTF	TGCGCCAGCAGCTTGTTTCAGAGCTCTGGGGCCAACGTCCTGACTTTC
.	TRBV27	TRBJ2-1	.	CASRNREPNNEQFF	TGTGCCAGCAGGAACAGGGAACCGAACAATGAGCAGTTCTTC
.	TRBV5-6	TRBJ2-7	TRBD1	CASRLTGPSSYEQYF	TGTGCCAGCAGGTTGACAGGGCCCAGCTCCTACGAGCAGTACTTC
.	TRBV20-1	TRBJ2-3	.	CSARGDTQYF	TGCAGTGCTAGGGGTGATACGCAGTATTTT
.	TRBV6-5	TRBJ1-5	.	CASSFAWSNQPQHF	TGTGCCAGCAGTTTTGCGTGGAGCAATCAGCCCCAGCATTTT
few	TRBV7-9	TRBJ1-3	.	CASSFIQTSGNTIYF	TGTGCCAGCAGCTTTATTCAGACGTCTGGAAACACCATATATTTT
once	TRBV19	TRBJ1-3	TRBD1	CASRRQGAGGNTIYF	TGTGCCAGTAGGAGACAGGGGGCCGGAGGAAACACCATATATTTT
.	TRBV23-1	TRBJ2-7	.	CASSPQGLKTGKTYEQYF	TGCGCCAGCAGTCCCCAGGGACTCAAGACGGGGAAGACCTACGAGCAGTACTTC
.	TRBV7-2	TRBJ1-2	.	CASSLAFDGYYGYTF	TGTGCCAGCAGCTTAGCATTCGACGGGTATTATGGCTACACCTTC
.	TRBV9	TRBJ2-1	TRBD2	CASSAPREGPSYNEQFF	TGTGCCAGCAGCGCTCCCAGGGAGGGACCGTCCTACAATGAGCAGTTCTTC
.	TRBV19	TRBJ2-7	.	CASSTPRRGASSYEQYF	TGTGCCAGTAGTACCCCTCGTAGGGGGGCAAGCTCCTACGAGCAGTACTTC
few	TRBV11-3	TRBJ1-3	.	CASSEGGLAGNTIYF	TGTGCCAGCAGCGAGGGAGGGCTGGCTGGAAACACCATATATTTT
.	TRBV5-3	TRBJ1-2	.	CARSAARRGLKNYGYTF	TGTGCCAGAAGCGCCGCACGCCGAGGTCTCAAAAACTATGGCTACACCTTC
.	TRBV29-1	TRBJ2-5	TRBD2	CSVDGLAGGPQTQYF	TGCAGCGTTGACGGACTAGCGGGGGGGCCTCAGACCCAGTACTTC
few	TRBV4-2	TRBJ2-7	.	CASSNSFGEQYF	TGTGCCAGCAGTAATTCGTTTGGCGAGCAGTACTTC
.	TRBV15	TRBJ2-1	.	CATSRENEQFF	TGTGCCACCAGCAGGGAAAATGAGCAGTTCTTC
.	TRBV5-4	TRBJ2-5	.	CASSPGRTQETQYF	TGTGCCAGCAGCCCGGGACGGACTCAAGAGACCCAGTACTTC
.	TRBV28	TRBJ1-5	.	CASRISRNQPQHF	TGTGCCAGCAGAATCTCAAGGAATCAGCCCCAGCATTTT
.	TRBV5-4	TRBJ1-2	.	CASSLERKNYGYTF	TGTGCCAGCAGCTTGGAGCGGAAAAACTATGGCTACACCTTC
.	TRBV29-1	TRBJ1-2	.	CSGTLLHGGYTF	TGCAGCGGGACCCTCCTCCATGGAGGCTACACCTTC
.	TRBV28	TRBJ1-4	.	CASSPPDSRGEKLFF	TGTGCCAGCAGTCCCCCCGACAGTCGAGGGGAAAAACTGTTTTTT
.	TRBV6-5	TRBJ1-2	TRBD1	CASSSQGIFYGYTF	TGTGCCAGCAGTTCACAGGGGATTTTCTATGGCTACACCTTC
.	TRBV30	TRBJ1-5	.	CAWSALTISNQPQHF	TGTGCCTGGAGTGCGCTGACTATTAGCAATCAGCCCCAGCATTTT
.	TRBV7-9	TRBJ2-5	TRBD2	CASSNPGLAGGSQETQYF	TGTGCCAGCAGCAATCCGGGACTAGCGGGAGGGTCGCAAGAGACCCAGTACTTC
.	TRBV19	TRBJ2-1	.	CASSDRSSYNEQFF	TGTGCCAGTTCAGACCGCAGCTCCTACAATGAGCAGTTCTTC
.	TRBV19	TRBJ2-3	TRBD2	CASSSAEVAGGLTDTQYF	TGTGCCAGTAGCAGCGCAGAAGTAGCGGGGGGGCTCACAGATACGCAGTATTTT
.	TRBV19	TRBJ1-5	.	CASSRGVNSNQPQHF	TGTGCCAGTAGTAGGGGGGTTAATAGCAATCAGCCCCAGCATTTT
.	TRBV30	TRBJ1-1	TRBD1	CACPGQGVLNTEAFF	TGTGCCTGTCCCGGACAGGGGGTTCTGAATACTGAAGCTTTCTTT
.	TRBV19	TRBJ1-2	TRBD1	CASSPTGQGNYGYTF	TGTGCCAGTAGTCCGACGGGACAGGGTAACTATGGCTACACCTTC
.	TRBV9	TRBJ1-2	TRBD1	CATNTGVGYTF	TGTGCCACAAATACAGGGGTCGGCTACACCTTC
.	TRBV25-1	TRBJ1-1	.	CASTPGQGNTEAFF	TGTGCCAGCACCCCAGGGCAGGGGAACACTGAAGCTTTCTTT
.	TRBV19	TRBJ2-4	.	CASSDRQNIQYF	TGTGCCAGTAGTGACCGTCAAAACATTCAGTACTTC
.	TRBV4-3	TRBJ1-5	.	CASSPAWGGPYSNQPQHF	TGCGCCAGCAGCCCAGCCTGGGGGGGCCCTTATAGCAATCAGCCCCAGCATTTT
.	TRBV9	TRBJ1-1	.	CASSAAPVDPNTEAFF	TGTGCCAGCAGCGCAGCGCCGGTCGATCCGAACACTGAAGCTTTCTTT
.	TRBV5-6	TRBJ2-1	.	CASSLESFPGSYNEQFF	TGTGCCAGCAGCTTGGAATCTTTCCCGGGCTCCTACAATGAGCAGTTCTTC
.	TRBV7-9	TRBJ1-5	.	CASSLAGDSNQPQHF	TGTGCCAGCAGCTTAGCTGGGGATAGCAATCAGCCCCAGCATTTT
.	TRBV28	TRBJ2-5	.	CASSLGYGVQETQYF	TGTGCCAGCAGTTTAGGGTACGGGGTCCAAGAGACCCAGTACTTC
.	TRBV30	TRBJ1-2	.	CAWSVQGIYGYTF	TGTGCCTGGAGTGTACAGGGCATCTATGGCTACACCTTC
few	TRBV19	TRBJ1-5	.	CASSWQGSNQPQHF	TGTGCCAGTAGTTGGCAGGGGAGCAATCAGCCCCAGCATTTT
.	TRBV30	TRBJ1-1	.	CAWSPVGSRDTEAFF	TGTGCCTGGAGTCCCGTCGGGAGCCGAGACACTGAAGCTTTCTTT
.	TRBV5-1	TRBJ1-4	.	CASRLSRGVTNEKLFF	TGCGCCAGCAGATTGAGTAGGGGAGTAACTAATGAAAAACTGTTTTTT
.	TRBV29-1	TRBJ1-1	TRBD1	CSVEPQGARTEAFF	TGCAGCGTTGAACCTCAGGGGGCCCGCACTGAAGCTTTCTTT
.	TRBV30	TRBJ1-1	.	CAWSSPGRGNDTEAFF	TGTGCCTGGAGTAGTCCGGGGAGGGGTAATGACACTGAAGCTTTCTTT
.	TRBV18	TRBJ2-3	.	CASSSGGDTQYF	TGTGCCAGCTCATCGGGCGGTGATACGCAGTATTTT
.	TRBV7-2	TRBJ2-1	.	CASSLEPSSYNEQFF	TGTGCCAGCAGCTTAGAGCCTAGCTCCTACAATGAGCAGTTCTTC
few	TRBV30	TRBJ2-1	.	CAWSSVRGNEQFF	TGTGCCTGGAGCTCGGTTCGGGGCAATGAGCAGTTCTTC
.	TRBV21-1	TRBJ2-5	.	CASSKGLYPFTAGGFEQETQYF	TGTGCCAGCAGCAAAGGTCTCTACCCCTTCACCGCGGGAGGTTTCGAACAAGAGACCCAGTACTTC
.	TRBV29-1	TRBJ2-7	TRBD2	CSVDRAGGTEQYF	TGCAGCGTTGACAGAGCGGGAGGAACCGAGCAGTACTTC
.	TRBV2	TRBJ1-5	TRBD1	CASRQGANQPQHF	TGTGCCAGCAGACAGGGGGCTAATCAGCCCCAGCATTTT